Presented here are 27 T cell receptor beta chains from one specimen sequenced in a study of spatial heterogeneity in lung cancer. General study results and limits: Higher tumor mutation counts went along with higher counts of expanded intratumoral alpha and beta TCRs.

No cognate antigen is known for these TCRs. From the 5' RACE reads, TCRdb called clonotypes with MiXCR, one entry per CDR3 protein. Here the sample spans around 20,000 distinct CDR3 sequences, about 6% being singletons. Stated time point: sample taken at primary tumor resection. The sample consisted of lung tumor tissue, taken at surgery. The receptors derive from a female donor with early-stage non-small cell lung cancer.

This clonotype showed up many times. V gene TRBV2 combines with J gene TRBJ2-1; D uncertain. The CDR3 has 11 amino acids. CDR1 and CDR2 (germline): SNHLY, FYNNEI. Trimming cost V 2 bases and J 4 bases, with 0 bases left between them. The CDR3 reads CASSEYNEQFF. The DNA for the CDR3 is TGTGCCAGCAGTGAATACAATGAGCAGTTCTTC.

This clonotype appeared many times. This sequence joins TRBV5-1 and TRBJ2-7; tentatively, D is TRBD2 (6 bases). The CDR3 runs to 16 residues. CDR1 is SGHRS, CDR2 YFSETQ, per germline. Trimming cost V 3 bases and J 5 bases, with 21 bases left between them. This CDR3 is CASSSLAHGGYNEQYF. The CDR3, as DNA: TGCGCCAGCAGCTCATTGGCTCACGGAGGGTACAACGAGCAGTACTTC.

Ten or more counts support this clonotype. V gene TRBV9 combines with J gene TRBJ2-7; 13 bases map to TRBD2. Germline loops: CDR1 SGDLS, CDR2 YYNGEE. Germline trimming cut 6 bases from V and 7 bases from J; bases unmatched to any gene: 10. The CDR3 has 15 residues. CDR3 DNA: TGTGCCAGCAACCAAGGACTAGCGGGAGATAGGGAGCAGTACTTC. Its translation: CASNQGLAGDREQYF.

This clonotype was recorded a few times. The chain employs TRBV13 and TRBJ2-1, with 8 bases matching TRBD2. Germline loops: CDR1 PRHDT, CDR2 FYEKMQ (reference sequence). With V trimmed by 2 bases and J by 8 bases, 5 bases remained unmatched. This CDR3 has 14 residues. The CDR3: CASSLTSGGDEQFF. The CDR3 nucleotides read TGTGCCAGCAGCTTAACTAGCGGAGGGGATGAGCAGTTCTTC.

This clonotype was counted between two and nine times. J is TRBJ2-5 and V is TRBV7-9, with 10 bases lining up with TRBD1. Germline V gene data show CDR1 as SEHNR and CDR2 as FQNEAQ (reference sequence). After removal of 5 bases from V and 2 bases from J, the junction contained 8 bases not matched to a gene. CDR3 size: 16 residues. In DNA form, the CDR3 reads TGTGCCAGCAGCGTAGGGGACAGGGGTGTTCAAGAGACCCAGTACTTC. It specifies CASSVGDRGVQETQYF.

In its sample, this clonotype was seen many times. This rearrangement joins TRBV10-2 to TRBJ2-2; TRBD1 matches at 8 bases. CDR1 is WSHSY and CDR2 is SAAADI in the germline V gene. The CDR3 extends over 14 amino acids. V lost 10 bases and J lost 3; bases outside the gene matches: 7. DNA of the CDR3: TGCGCCACCAGCTCAGGGGGCGACACCGGGGAGCTGTTTTTT. Its protein product is CATSSGGDTGELFF.

This clonotype was observed a few times. The V and J genes are TRBV2 and TRBJ2-2; D is possibly TRBD2 (5 bases). Germline CDR1 SNHLY, CDR2 FYNNEI. V lost 3 bases, J lost 4 bases, and 12 bases lay in between. The CDR3 runs 15 residues. CDR3 sequence reads: CASSEGGLPTGELFF. CDR3 nucleotides: TGTGCCAGCAGTGAGGGCGGGCTTCCCACCGGGGAGCTGTTTTTT.

The rearrangement links TRBV7-9 to TRBJ1-6; D gene uncertain. V lost 5 bases to trimming and J lost 10 bases, with 15 bases between them. The CDR3 length is 14 residues. Germline V gene lookup returns CDR1 SEHNR and CDR2 FQNEAQ (reference sequence). The CDR3 spells CASSPGLPGSPLHF. CDR3 nucleotide sequence: TGTGCCAGCAGCCCAGGATTACCCGGATCACCCCTCCACTTT. The whole variable domain, filled in from reference TRBV7-9 and TRBJ1-6, reads DTGVSQNPRHKITKRGQNVTFRCDPISEHNRLYWYRQTLGQGPEFLTYFQNEAQLEKSRLLSDRFSAERPKGSFSTLEIQRTEQGDSAMYLCASSPGLPGSPLHFGNGTRLTVT.

The chain has TRBV27 and TRBJ2-2; the D is unclear. The CDR3 has 13 residues. The V and J ends lost 0 bases and 1 base respectively, with 0 bases between them. Germline V lookup: CDR1 MNHEY, CDR2 SMNVEV (reference sequence). CDR3: CASSLSNTGELFF. The CDR3 region has the DNA TGTGCCAGCAGTTTATCGAACACCGGGGAGCTGTTTTTT.

This clonotype was seen at least ten times. The chain has TRBV2 and TRBJ2-3; TRBD2 might be the D (5 bases). CDR1 is SNHLY and CDR2 is FYNNEI in the germline V gene. The V gene lost 6 bases and the J gene lost 2 bases, with 18 bases spanning the gap. CDR3 length: 16 residues. The CDR3 loop is CASRWSGSLNTDTQYF. CDR3 DNA sequence: TGTGCCAGCAGGTGGTCGGGGAGCCTCAACACAGATACGCAGTATTTT.

The sample holds a few counts of this clonotype. The chain carries TRBV5-1 and TRBJ2-2, with 7 bases matching TRBD1. V was pared by 3 bases and J by 5 bases, with 4 bases of the junction left unmatched. This CDR3 has 14 amino acids. Germline CDR1 reads SGHRS; CDR2 reads YFSETQ. CDR3 sequence reads: CASSSRQGTGELFF. DNA of the CDR3: TGCGCCAGCAGCTCCCGACAGGGTACCGGGGAGCTGTTTTTT.

The V gene is TRBV20-1, the J gene TRBJ1-1; D uncertain. Trimming left V 3 bases short and J 1 base short, with 6 bases between. Germline CDR1 and CDR2: DFQATT and SNEGSKA (reference sequence). The CDR3 runs to 12 residues. CDR3 nucleotide sequence: TGCAGTGCTAGTTCTGGGAACACTGAAGCTTTCTTT. Amino acid sequence: CSASSGNTEAFF.

This clonotype was counted at least ten times. The chain carries TRBV2 and TRBJ2-3; no firm D call. Germline-derived CDR1 and CDR2 are SNHLY and FYNNEI. This CDR3 region has 16 residues. Trimming removed 0 bases at V and 1 base at J, with 11 bases between. CDR3 coding DNA: TGTGCCAGCAGTGAAGCTCCGACGGGCCGCACAGATACGCAGTATTTT. Protein sequence: CASSEAPTGRTDTQYF.

This clonotype was observed at least ten times. The V call is TRBV7-3, the J call TRBJ1-1; TRBD1 might be the D (5 bases). CDR1 SGHTA and CDR2 FQGTGA come from the germline V gene. This CDR3 comprises 14 residues. V lost 5 bases, J lost 3 bases, and 13 bases lay in between. CDR3 nucleotides: TGTGCCAGCAGCACGGGACCACTGGACACTGAAGCTTTCTTT. Translated: CASSTGPLDTEAFF.

This clonotype was found many times. The V gene is TRBV28, the J gene TRBJ1-1, with TRBD1 identical over 7 bases. Germline V gene data show CDR1 as MDHEN and CDR2 as SYDVKM. V dropped 6 bases and J dropped 5; count of bases not matched to a gene: 3. This CDR3 spans 12 amino acids. CDR3 DNA sequence: TGTGCCAGCAGCCAGACAGGGACTGAAGCTTTCTTT. Amino acid sequence: CASSQTGTEAFF.

This clonotype has ten or more counts. The rearrangement uses TRBV29-1 and TRBJ2-1; possible D gene TRBD1, 6 bases. This CDR3 is 14 amino acids long. V dropped 6 bases and J dropped 4 bases, with 16 bases sitting between them. CDR1 is SQVTM and CDR2 is ANQGSEA in the germline V gene. CDR3 DNA: TGCAGCGTGAAAGCCAGGGGCGAATACAATGAGCAGTTCTTC. Its protein product is CSVKARGEYNEQFF.

This clonotype was counted many times. The V call is TRBV19, the J call TRBJ1-5; D might be TRBD1 (5 bases). V lost 7 bases, J lost 7 bases, and 17 bases lay in between. Germline CDR1 reads LNHDA; CDR2 reads SQIVND (reference sequence). This CDR3 contains 14 residues. The CDR3 region has the DNA TGTGCCAGTACCGTTTCGGGGGGTTACCAGCCCCAGCATTTT. It specifies CASTVSGGYQPQHF.

This clonotype was observed a handful of times. This chain links TRBV9 with TRBJ2-7, with a tentative D call TRBD2 (5 bases). Germline V gene data show CDR1 as SGDLS and CDR2 as YYNGEE. Trimming took off 1 base at V and 9 bases at J, with 14 bases between the two ends. The CDR3 is 13 amino acids. The CDR3, as DNA: TGTGCCAGCAGCGTAACCGATCGGGATAGGCAGTACTTC. The encoded protein is CASSVTDRDRQYF.

This clonotype showed up many times. The V and J genes are TRBV4-2 and TRBJ1-5; 10 nucleotides line up with TRBD1. J was trimmed by 12 bases and V by 6 bases; bases with no gene match: 14. The CDR3 is 15 amino acids. The germline V gene has CDR1 LGHNA and CDR2 YNFKEQ. CDR3 DNA sequence: TGTGCCAGCAGTAAGGACAGGGGGGACCCTTCATTCCAGCATTTT. It yields the protein CASSKDRGDPSFQHF.

This clonotype is classed as medium-sized. This sequence joins TRBV7-9 and TRBJ2-1, with 7 bases that match TRBD2. The CDR3 totals 14 residues. The germline V gene has CDR1 SEHNR and CDR2 FQNEAQ (reference sequence). The V segment lost 5 bases and the J segment 3 bases; nucleotides outside the gene matches: 4. CDR3 sequence reads: CASSRRDYYNEQFF. The CDR3 bases are TGTGCCAGCAGCCGCCGGGACTACTACAATGAGCAGTTCTTC.

The table lists this clonotype with a few counts. The rearrangement links TRBV9 to TRBJ2-2; 7 bases match TRBD2. The CDR3 runs to 16 residues. CDR1 is SGDLS, CDR2 YYNGEE, per germline. V lost 0 bases and J lost 5; bases outside the gene matches: 7. The CDR3 DNA reads TGTGCCAGCAGCGTAGCTCCCCCGGGGGGTACCGGGGAGCTGTTTTTT. Protein: CASSVAPPGGTGELFF. Full variable domain (remainder filled in from reference TRBV9 and TRBJ2-2): DSGVTQTPKHLITATGQRVTLRCSPRSGDLSVYWYQQSLDQGLQFLIQYYNGEERAKGNILERFSAQQFPDLHSELNLSSLELGDSALYFCASSVAPPGGTGELFFGEGSRLTVL.

This clonotype was found many times. J is TRBJ1-2 and V is TRBV27, with 11 bases fitting TRBD1. V shed 3 bases and J 7 bases; nucleotides not matched to a gene: 4. Germline V gives CDR1 MNHEY, CDR2 SMNVEV (reference sequence). The CDR3 extends over 14 amino acids. The chain's CDR3 is CASSLAGQGVGYTF. The CDR3 DNA is TGTGCCAGCAGTTTGGCGGGACAGGGGGTTGGCTACACCTTC.

The sample holds many counts of this clonotype. The chain combines TRBV9 with TRBJ1-6; no definite D call. This CDR3 has 12 residues. Trimming cost V 4 bases and J 5 bases, with 4 bases left between them. Germline V gene data show CDR1 as SGDLS and CDR2 as YYNGEE. The CDR3 loop is CASSTNNSPLHF. The CDR3 DNA is TGTGCCAGCAGCACCAATAATTCACCCCTCCACTTT.

This clonotype has at least ten counts. The chain carries TRBV5-1 and TRBJ1-6; D not resolved. The CDR3 extends over 15 amino acids. CDR1 and CDR2 (germline): SGHRS, YFSETQ. The ends were cut back, 0 bases at V and 6 bases at J, with 10 bases in the middle. This CDR3 reads CASSLDGEPNSPLHF. For the CDR3, the DNA is TGCGCCAGCAGCTTGGATGGGGAGCCTAATTCACCCCTCCACTTT.

V gene TRBV20-1 combines with J gene TRBJ2-7; 12 nucleotides match TRBD2. The length of the CDR3 is 16 residues. CDR1 and CDR2 (germline): DFQATT, SNEGSKA (reference sequence). V shed 0 bases and J 3 bases; nucleotides not matched to a gene: 6. The CDR3 here is CSARDSASGRDYEQYF. The CDR3 DNA is TGCAGTGCTAGAGATTCGGCTAGCGGGAGGGACTACGAGCAGTACTTC.

By proportion, this clonotype is medium-sized. This chain uses TRBV3-1 with TRBJ2-7, with D unresolved. Deletions cut 6 bases from V and 5 bases from J, with 14 bases between. CDR3 length: 13 amino acids. CDR1 and CDR2 from the germline V gene are LGHDT and YNNKEL (reference sequence). For the CDR3, the DNA is TGTGCCAGCAGGGCCAGGAGTAGCAACGAGCAGTACTTC. Its translation: CASRARSSNEQYF.

This clonotype was counted ten times or more. J is TRBJ2-1 and V is TRBV3-1; weak D call: TRBD2 (5 bases). Trimming took 3 bases from V and 0 from J, leaving 9 bases between them. Germline CDR1 reads LGHDT; CDR2 reads YNNKEL (reference sequence). The CDR3 spans 15 residues. The CDR3 loop reads CASSQGEGSYNEQFF. CDR3 DNA: TGTGCCAGCAGCCAGGGTGAGGGCTCCTACAATGAGCAGTTCTTC.